This T cell receptor (beta chain) was profiled in a study of Ad26.COV2.S vaccination and SARS-CoV-2 variants. Study at large: The COV1001 Ad26.COV2.S trial arm included the donor. The vaccine Ad26.COV2.S was put into the muscle once, or twice with 56 days between. Study conclusions and caveats: Recipients of either vaccine or placebo displayed similar breadth of non-spike TCRs.

Germline V CDR1 and CDR2: SNHLY, FYNNEI. This CDR3 contains 15 residues. V shed 8 bases, J shed 4 bases, and the junction held 12 bases outside the gene matches. As for this clone: The antigen remains undetermined.

Using immunoSEQ multiplex PCR, the repertoire was profiled, and TCRdb retains in-frame clones only, with some absent. The table records 400,000 to 450,000 clones, over 80% of them present only once. Treatment denoted: 19 received Ad26.COV2.S at low or high dose, single or two shots; several received placebo; per-sample allocation not given. Sampling was performed 63 days after the first vaccine or placebo injection. What was given as vaccine was an Ad26 vector encoding Wuhan-strain SARS-CoV-2 spike. V usage is TRBV2 and J usage is TRBJ1-2; 8 nucleotides line up with TRBD1. The sequencing used peripheral blood, collected in a trial of Ad26.COV2.S vaccine versus placebo. The TCR sequence derives from a person aged 18-60 years who received the Ad26.COV2.S COVID-19 vaccine or a placebo. The DNA of the CDR3 is TGTGCCAGCGGGCGACAGGGGAATGGCCTCTATGGCTACACCTTC. It translates to CASGRQGNGLYGYTF.